The clone carrying this T cell receptor (beta chain) was detected once. There are 15 residues in the CDR3. From germline, CDR1 is MNHNS and CDR2 SASEGT. With V trimmed by 6 bases and J by 1 base, 7 bases remained unmatched. Only in-frame clones appear in the TCRdb table, and some are missing; sequencing was by immunoSEQ multiplex PCR. The sample carries 15,000 to 20,000 clones, around 85% recorded once. The sample is drawn from a study of ipilimumab plus nivolumab after autologous stem cell transplantation. Checkpoint therapy with ipilimumab 1 mg/kg began 14 to 28 days after transplant. This clonotype originated in a male donor with diffuse large B-cell lymphoma. The chain is built from TRBV6-1 and TRBJ1-2; 8 nucleotides agree with TRBD1. The material sequenced was PBMCs, taken in a trial of ipilimumab plus nivolumab as post-transplant consolidation. CDR3 protein: CASRRAGGDNYGYTF. CDR3 nucleotides: TGTGCCAGCAGGCGAGCAGGGGGCGATAACTATGGCTACACCTTC.